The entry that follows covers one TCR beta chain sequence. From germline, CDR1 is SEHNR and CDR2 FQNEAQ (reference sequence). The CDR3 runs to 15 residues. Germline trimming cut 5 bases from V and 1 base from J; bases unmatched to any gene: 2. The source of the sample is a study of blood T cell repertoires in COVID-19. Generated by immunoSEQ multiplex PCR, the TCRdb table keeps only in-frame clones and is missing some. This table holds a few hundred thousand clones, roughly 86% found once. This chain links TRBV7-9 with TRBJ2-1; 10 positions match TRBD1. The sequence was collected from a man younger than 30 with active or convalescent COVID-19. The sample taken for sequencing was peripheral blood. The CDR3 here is CASSPDRGSYNEQFF. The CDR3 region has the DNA TGTGCCAGCAGCCCGGACAGGGGGTCCTACAATGAGCAGTTCTTC. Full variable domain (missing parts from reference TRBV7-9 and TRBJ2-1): DTGVSQNPRHKITKRGQNVTFRCDPISEHNRLYWYRQTLGQGPEFLTYFQNEAQLEKSRLLSDRFSAERPKGSFSTLEIQRTEQGDSAMYLCASSPDRGSYNEQFFGPGTRLTVL.